Here is one T cell receptor (beta chain) with its context. Its target is not known. This sample was included in a study of cytomegalovirus exposure and HLA in healthy donors. Across the study: It was reported in a later analysis that the same platform had been used for the approximately 110 validation repertoires as for the 666 first-cohort repertoires.

V was clipped by 5 bases and J by 7 bases, with 12 bases between them. Per germline, CDR1 SGHVS and CDR2 FQNEAQ. This CDR3 comprises 14 residues. Using immunoSEQ multiplex PCR, the repertoire was profiled, and TCRdb retains in-frame clones only, with some absent. The sample records some 44,000 clones, about 93% being singletons. Study conclusions and caveats: Accounts indicate the classifier identified cytomegalovirus status with strong specificity and sensitivity. There were a few CMV-associated chains whose specificity for CMV antigens was confirmed in vitro.

Sequencing input: PBMCs. The rearrangement links TRBV7-8 to TRBJ1-6; D is perhaps TRBD1 (5 bases). This TCR was sampled from a man aged 18-30 years in good health and CMV-seronegative. The CDR3 loop is CASSPVRVNSPLHF. DNA for the CDR3: TGTGCCAGCAGCCCGGTCAGGGTCAATTCACCCCTCCACTTT.